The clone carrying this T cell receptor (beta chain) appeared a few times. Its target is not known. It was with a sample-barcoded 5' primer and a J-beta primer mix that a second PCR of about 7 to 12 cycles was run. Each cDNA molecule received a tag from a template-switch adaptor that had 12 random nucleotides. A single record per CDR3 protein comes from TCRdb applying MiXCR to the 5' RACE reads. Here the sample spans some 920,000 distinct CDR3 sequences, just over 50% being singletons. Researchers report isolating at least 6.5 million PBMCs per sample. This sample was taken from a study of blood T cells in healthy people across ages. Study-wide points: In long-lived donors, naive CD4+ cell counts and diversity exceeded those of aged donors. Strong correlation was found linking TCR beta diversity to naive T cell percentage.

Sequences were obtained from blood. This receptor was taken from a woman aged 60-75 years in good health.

The CDR3 nucleotides are TGTGCCAGCAGTTACTTATCGGCTGATGAGCAGTTCTTC. Residues: CASSYLSADEQFF. This chain joins TRBV6-5 and TRBJ2-1, with D unresolved. Germline V gene sequence: CDR1 MNHEY, CDR2 SVGAGI. The CDR3 covers 13 residues. V was shortened by 1 base and J by 8 bases, with 9 bases between the two germline ends.